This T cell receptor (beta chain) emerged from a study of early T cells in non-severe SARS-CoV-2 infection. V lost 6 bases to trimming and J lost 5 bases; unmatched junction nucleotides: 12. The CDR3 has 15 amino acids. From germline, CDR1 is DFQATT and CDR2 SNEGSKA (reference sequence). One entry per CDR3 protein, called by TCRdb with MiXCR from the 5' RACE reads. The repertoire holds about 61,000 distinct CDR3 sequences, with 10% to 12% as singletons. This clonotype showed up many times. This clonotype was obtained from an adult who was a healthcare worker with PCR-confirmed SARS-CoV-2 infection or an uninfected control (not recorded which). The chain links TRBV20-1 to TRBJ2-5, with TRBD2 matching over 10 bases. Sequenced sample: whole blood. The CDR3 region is CSANNPGLALETQYF. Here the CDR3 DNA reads TGCAGTGCAAACAATCCGGGACTAGCGTTGGAGACCCAGTACTTC.